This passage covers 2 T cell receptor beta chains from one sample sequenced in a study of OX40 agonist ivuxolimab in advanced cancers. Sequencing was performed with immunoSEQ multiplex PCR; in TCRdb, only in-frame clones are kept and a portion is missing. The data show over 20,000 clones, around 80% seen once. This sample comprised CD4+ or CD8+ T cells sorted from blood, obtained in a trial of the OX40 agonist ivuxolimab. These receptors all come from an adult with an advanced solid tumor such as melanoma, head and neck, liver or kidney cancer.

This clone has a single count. The CDR3 region is CASSQQGLRDYEQYF. The CDR3 nucleotides read TGTGCCAGCAGCCAACAGGGGCTCAGGGACTACGAGCAGTACTTC. The chain has TRBV4-2 and TRBJ2-7; possibly TRBD1 for D (6 bases). This CDR3 contains 15 residues. V was trimmed by 2 bases and J by 3 bases, leaving 14 bases between them. Germline CDR1 LGHNA, CDR2 YNFKEQ.

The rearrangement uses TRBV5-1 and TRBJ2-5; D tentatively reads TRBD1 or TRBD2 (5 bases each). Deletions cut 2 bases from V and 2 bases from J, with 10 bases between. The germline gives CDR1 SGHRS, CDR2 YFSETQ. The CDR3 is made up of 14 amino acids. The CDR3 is CASSLGTAQETQYF. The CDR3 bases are TGCGCCAGCAGCTTAGGGACGGCACAAGAGACCCAGTACTTC.